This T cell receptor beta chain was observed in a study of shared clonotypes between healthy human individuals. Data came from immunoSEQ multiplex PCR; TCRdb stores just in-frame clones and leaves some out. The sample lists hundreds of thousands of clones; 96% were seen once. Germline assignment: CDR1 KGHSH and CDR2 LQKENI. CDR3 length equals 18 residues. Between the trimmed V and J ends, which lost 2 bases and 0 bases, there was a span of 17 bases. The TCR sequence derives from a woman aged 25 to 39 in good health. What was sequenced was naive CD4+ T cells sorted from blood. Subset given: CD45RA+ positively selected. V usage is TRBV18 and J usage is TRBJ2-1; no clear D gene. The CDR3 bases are TGTGCCAGCTCACCATTCACGTTTGGCCGATACTCCTACAATGAGCAGTTCTTC. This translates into CASSPFTFGRYSYNEQFF.